One sample yielded the 7 T cell receptor beta chains listed below, sequenced in a study of blood T cell repertoires in COVID-19. The data were produced by immunoSEQ multiplex PCR, yet TCRdb's version contains in-frame clones alone and is incomplete. Found here are approximately 70,000 clones, 76% of them singletons; the top ten hold just under 15%. Sequenced sample: peripheral blood. These receptors were collected from a man between 60 and 75 years old with COVID-19, enrolled during active disease.

There are a few counts of this clone. The chain carries TRBV5-1 and TRBJ2-1; 9 bases line up with TRBD2. Trimming at V came to 0 bases and at J to 7 bases, leaving 5 bases not matched to a gene. CDR1 and CDR2 from the germline V gene are SGHRS and YFSETQ. The CDR3 consists of 15 residues. This chain's CDR3 is CASSLVAGVGNEQFF. CDR3 nucleotide sequence: TGCGCCAGCAGCTTGGTAGCGGGAGTGGGGAATGAGCAGTTCTTC.

V usage is TRBV7-9 and J usage is TRBJ2-1; 7 bases map to TRBD1. Per germline, CDR1 SEHNR and CDR2 FQNEAQ (reference sequence). The CDR3 has 13 amino acids. Germline trimming cut 4 bases from V and 9 bases from J; bases unmatched to any gene: 6. In DNA, the CDR3 is TGTGCCAGCAGCTCCCTAGGACAGGTTGAGCAGTTCTTC. Amino acid sequence: CASSSLGQVEQFF.

The chain is built from TRBV7-2 and TRBJ2-7; D may be TRBD2 (5 bases). Germline V gene sequence: CDR1 SGHTA, CDR2 FQGNSA. The length of the CDR3 is 14 residues. Between the trimmed V and J ends, which lost 2 bases and 2 bases, there was a span of 10 bases. DNA of the CDR3: TGTGCCAGCAGCTTATCGTCCGGGACCTACGAGCAGTACTTC. Translating gives CASSLSSGTYEQYF.

The chain carries TRBV5-6 and TRBJ2-2, with D unclear. Germline CDR1 is SGHDT and CDR2 is YYEEEE. The CDR3 extends over 15 amino acids. Trimming cost V 0 bases and J 4 bases, with 10 bases left between them. This chain's CDR3 is CASSLAALATGELFF. The CDR3 bases are TGTGCCAGCAGCTTGGCCGCTCTGGCCACCGGGGAGCTGTTTTTT.

The chain recombines TRBV7-2 with TRBJ2-3; D is unclear. Germline values: CDR1 SGHTA, CDR2 FQGNSA. The V end lost 1 base, the J end lost 6 bases, and 11 bases lay between the germline ends. CDR3 length equals 14 residues. The CDR3 loop reads CASSLDPGLDTQYF. In DNA, the CDR3 is TGTGCCAGCAGCTTAGACCCAGGATTGGATACGCAGTATTTT.

This chain uses TRBV7-9 with TRBJ1-6; D not certain. Germline V gene data show CDR1 as SEHNR and CDR2 as FQNEAQ (reference sequence). The CDR3 runs to 15 residues. Trimming left V 5 bases short and J 7 bases short, with 15 bases between. The CDR3 region is CASSLPPGENSPLHF. The CDR3, as DNA: TGTGCCAGCAGCCTACCGCCTGGTGAGAATTCACCCCTCCACTTT.

This clone was seen only once. The rearrangement links TRBV11-2 to TRBJ2-5; 9 bases are shared with TRBD2. The CDR3 covers 15 residues. Germline V gene sequence: CDR1 SGHAT, CDR2 FQNNGV. V lost 5 bases and J lost 5; bases outside the gene matches: 9. The CDR3 DNA reads TGTGCCAGCAGCATCATAGCGGGAGATAGCGAGACCCAGTACTTC. It encodes CASSIIAGDSETQYF.